One and the same sample provided the 5 T cell receptor beta chains below, sequenced in a study of blood T cell repertoires in COVID-19. Clones were read by immunoSEQ multiplex PCR, and TCRdb kept only the in-frame ones, dropping some. The sample lists 60,000 to 80,000 clones, roughly 80% occurring once. The sample comprised PBMCs or T cells enriched from blood (not recorded which). These receptors were collected from a woman aged 40 to 49 with acute COVID-19.

The chain links TRBV6-5 to TRBJ2-2; 11 nucleotides line up with TRBD1. This CDR3 region has 15 residues. The J segment lost 7 bases and the V segment lost 6 bases, leaving 7 bases of the junction unmatched. The V gene's germline CDR1 is MNHEY and CDR2 SVGAGI. The CDR3 is CASRPGQGAVGELFF. CDR3 bases: TGTGCCAGCAGACCAGGACAGGGGGCGGTCGGGGAGCTGTTTTTT.

This chain links TRBV7-2 with TRBJ1-5; TRBD1 might be the D (5 bases). Germline V gene lookup returns CDR1 SGHTA and CDR2 FQGNSA. V lost 0 bases and J lost 7, with 13 bases in between. The CDR3 consists of 15 residues. The chain's CDR3 is CASSLAQGSYQPQHF. In DNA, the CDR3 is TGTGCCAGCAGCTTAGCGCAGGGTAGCTACCAGCCCCAGCATTTT.

The CDR3 nucleotides read TGTGCCAGCAGTCTTTTATGGAACACCGGGGAGCTGTTTTTT. This codes for CASSLLWNTGELFF. The chain combines TRBV9 with TRBJ2-2; no firm D call. This CDR3 has 14 amino acids. Trimming left V 5 bases short and J 1 base short, with 9 bases between. Germline V CDR1 and CDR2: SGDLS, YYNGEE.

This chain connects TRBV3-1 (or the pseudogene TRBV3-2) to TRBJ1-2, with D possibly matching TRBD1 (5 bases). The CDR3 is 14 residues long. V lost 3 bases, J lost 3 bases, and 11 bases lay in between. Germline V gene lookup returns CDR1 LGHDT and CDR2 YNNKEL (reference sequence). The CDR3 sequence: CASSQAGLDYGYTF. The CDR3 DNA is TGTGCCAGCAGCCAGGCAGGGTTGGACTATGGCTACACCTTC.

The chain carries TRBV27 and TRBJ1-5, with 9 bases lining up with TRBD1. The CDR3 is 20 residues long. With 7 bases clipped from V and 0 bases from J, the junction kept 19 bases outside the gene matches. Germline values: CDR1 MNHEY, CDR2 SMNVEV (reference sequence). The CDR3 protein is CASTSGRQGDYPYSNQPQHF. As DNA, the CDR3 is TGTGCCAGCACAAGCGGAAGACAGGGGGACTACCCTTATAGCAATCAGCCCCAGCATTTT.